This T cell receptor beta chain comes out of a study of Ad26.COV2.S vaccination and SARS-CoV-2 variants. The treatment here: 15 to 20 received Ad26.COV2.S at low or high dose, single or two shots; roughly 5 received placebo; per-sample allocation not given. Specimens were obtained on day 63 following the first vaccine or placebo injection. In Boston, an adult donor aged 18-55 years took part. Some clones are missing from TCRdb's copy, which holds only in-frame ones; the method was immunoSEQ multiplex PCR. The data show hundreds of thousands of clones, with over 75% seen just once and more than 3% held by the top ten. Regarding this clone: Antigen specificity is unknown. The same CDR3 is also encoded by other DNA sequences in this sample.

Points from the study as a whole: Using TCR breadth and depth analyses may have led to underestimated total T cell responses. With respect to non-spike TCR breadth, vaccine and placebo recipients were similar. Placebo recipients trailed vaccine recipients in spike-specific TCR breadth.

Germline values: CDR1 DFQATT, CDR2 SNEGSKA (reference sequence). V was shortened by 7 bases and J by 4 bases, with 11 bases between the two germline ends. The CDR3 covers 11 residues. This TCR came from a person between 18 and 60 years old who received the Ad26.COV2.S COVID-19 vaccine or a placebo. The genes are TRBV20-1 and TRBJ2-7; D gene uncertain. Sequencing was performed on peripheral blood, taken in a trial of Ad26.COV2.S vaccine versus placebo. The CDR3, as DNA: TGCAGTGTCCGGCAGAGATACGAGCAGTACTTC. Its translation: CSVRQRYEQYF.